These T cell receptor beta chains were read from a single sample in a study of identical twins. TCRdb ran MiXCR on the 5' RACE reads and lists one entry per CDR3 protein. The sample has about 520,000 distinct CDR3 sequences, around 20% seen once. These same records also appear under a second study, on T cells expressing NK-cell markers.

The sample comprised CD4+ T cells sorted from blood. The receptors shown here come from a woman between 18 and 30 years old in good health. CDR3s include the opening cysteine and the closing phenylalanine or tryptophan. Fields, in order: J gene, D gene, clone size, V gene, CDR3 DNA, CDR3 protein. A D gene is named only where the DNA matches it firmly. Size is omitted from some rows. Given values are once, few, many or a class for expanded clones.

TRBJ1-1,NA,NA,TRBV5-1,TGCGCCAGCACTAGGGGGGGTACTGAAGCTTTCTTT,CASTRGGTEAFF
TRBJ2-2,TRBD2,few,TRBV7-2,TGTGCCAGCAGTTCCGGGACTAGCGTGAACACCGGGGAGCTGTTTTTT,CASSSGTSVNTGELFF
TRBJ2-5,NA,NA,TRBV7-9,TGTGCCAGCAGCTTAGACCCAGGGCAAGAGACCCAGTACTTC,CASSLDPGQETQYF
TRBJ2-5,NA,few,TRBV20-1,TGCAGTGCTAGGCCTACAGAGACCCAGTACTTC,CSARPTETQYF
TRBJ2-1,NA,few,TRBV5-1,TGCGCCAGCAGCCTAACTAGGAAGCAGTTCTTC,CASSLTRKQFF
TRBJ2-3,NA,few,TRBV12-3/TRBV12-4,TGTGCCAGCAGCCTGCGGGGGCATACGCAGTATTTT,CASSLRGHTQYF
TRBJ1-4,TRBD1,once,TRBV15,TGTGCCACCAGCACCAGGGGGAAGGCTAATGAAAAACTGTTTTTT,CATSTRGKANEKLFF
TRBJ1-1,NA,NA,TRBV7-2,TGTGCCAGCGCTACAGGGTCTAGGACTGAAGCTTTCTTT,CASATGSRTEAFF
TRBJ2-7,NA,NA,TRBV18,TGTGCCAGCTCCCTTCTTAGACCAGATATTGAGCAGTACTTC,CASSLLRPDIEQYF
TRBJ2-1,NA,once,TRBV10-1,TGCGCCAGCTATCCTGACTACCCCCCCTCCTACAATGAGCAGTTCTTC,CASYPDYPPSYNEQFF
TRBJ2-3,NA,few,TRBV20-1,TGCAGTGCTTTTACCTCGACGGGTGCCTGGCAGTTTAATACGCAGTATTTT,CSAFTSTGAWQFNTQYF
TRBJ2-1,TRBD2,NA,TRBV6-1,TGTGCCAGCAGGGCGCTAGCGGGGGGCCGGGATGAGCAGTTCTTC,CASRALAGGRDEQFF
TRBJ2-7,TRBD1,NA,TRBV5-1,TGCGCCAGCAGCGGTACAGGGGCAAGGGCCTACGAGCAGTACTTC,CASSGTGARAYEQYF
TRBJ1-6,NA,NA,TRBV7-9,TGTGCCAGCAGCCGCCAGGAGTATTCACCCCTCCACTTT,CASSRQEYSPLHF
TRBJ2-1,NA,many,TRBV4-3,TGCGCCAGCAGCCAAGGCAGCCCGGTCGATGAGCAGTTCTTC,CASSQGSPVDEQFF
TRBJ2-2,TRBD2,NA,TRBV12-3/TRBV12-4,TGTGCCAGCAGTTTAGTGGGACTAGCGGAGAACACCGGGGAGCTGTTTTTT,CASSLVGLAENTGELFF
TRBJ2-7,NA,few,TRBV6-5,TGTGCCAGCAGTTACTCAAGACAGACCTACGAGCAGTACTTC,CASSYSRQTYEQYF
TRBJ1-1,NA,few,TRBV3-1,TGTGCCAGCATCGGCTTATCAGGGACTGAAGCTTTCTTT,CASIGLSGTEAFF
TRBJ1-2,NA,NA,TRBV6-1,TGTGCCAGCAGGAACGAGGGGAGGGGACCTAACTATGGCTACACCTTC,CASRNEGRGPNYGYTF
TRBJ2-4,NA,many,TRBV6-5,TGTGCCAGCAGTTTGAGCCAGAGGAATCTAGCCAAAAACATTCAGTACTTC,CASSLSQRNLAKNIQYF
TRBJ1-6,NA,NA,TRBV6-5,TGTGCCAGCAGTACTAGGACAGCCGGGAATTCACCCCTCCACTTT,CASSTRTAGNSPLHF
TRBJ2-1,NA,many,TRBV9,TGTGCCAGCACGGAAATTAATACTGATGAGCAGTTCTTC,CASTEINTDEQFF
TRBJ2-3,TRBD2,NA,TRBV5-1,TGCGCCAGCAGCTTGGGGGGACTAGCGGGGGGCAGCACAGATACGCAGTATTTT,CASSLGGLAGGSTDTQYF
TRBJ2-1,TRBD2,NA,TRBV10-1,TGCGCCAGCTCGAGGGGGACTAGCGGGACCGGGGAGCAGTTCTTC,CASSRGTSGTGEQFF
TRBJ2-3,TRBD2,few,TRBV7-9,TGTGCCAGCAGCCCAGGACTAGCGAGTGCCAATACGCAGTATTTT,CASSPGLASANTQYF
TRBJ2-5,NA,NA,TRBV6-1,TGTGCCAGCAGTGTTACTAGTGGGGTAGAGACCCAGTACTTC,CASSVTSGVETQYF
TRBJ1-2,TRBD1,NA,TRBV18,TGTGCCAGCTCACCATTTATGGCCCGTGACCGGGACAGGGATGGCTACACCTTC,CASSPFMARDRDRDGYTF
TRBJ1-4,NA,few,TRBV5-1,TGCGCCAGCAGCTTGGCCCAGCCCAATGAAAAACTGTTTTTT,CASSLAQPNEKLFF
TRBJ2-5,TRBD1,many,TRBV12-3/TRBV12-4,TGTGCCAGCAGTCCCCAGGACAGGGAGGAGACCCAGTACTTC,CASSPQDREETQYF
TRBJ2-1,TRBD2,NA,TRBV7-2,TGTGCCAGCAGCTTAAGACTAGCATCCAATGAGCAGTTCTTC,CASSLRLASNEQFF
TRBJ2-1,TRBD2,NA,TRBV19,TGTGCCAGTAGTGGCAGCGGGGTTACCTACAATGAGCAGTTCTTC,CASSGSGVTYNEQFF
TRBJ2-1,NA,NA,TRBV20-1,TGCAGTGCTCCCCCCCTCAGGGGTCAATCCTACAATGAGCAGTTCTTC,CSAPPLRGQSYNEQFF
TRBJ2-3,TRBD2,many,TRBV29-1,TGCAGCGTTGTTGGCGGGAGAGGGGCAGATACGCAGTATTTT,CSVVGGRGADTQYF
TRBJ1-5,TRBD1,few,TRBV29-1,TGCAGCACCTTGACAGGGGGCGCGGATCAGCCCCAGCATTTT,CSTLTGGADQPQHF
TRBJ2-1,NA,NA,TRBV2,TGTGCCAGCACTCGTACCCAGGTGTTGGGCAATGAGCAGTTCTTC,CASTRTQVLGNEQFF
TRBJ2-3,TRBD2,few,TRBV5-1,TGCGCCAGCACCTGGGACTACCGAGATACGCAGTATTTT,CASTWDYRDTQYF
TRBJ2-5,TRBD2,NA,TRBV9,TGTGCCAGCAGCCTAGCGGGGGGGCGCAAAGAGACCCAGTACTTC,CASSLAGGRKETQYF
TRBJ2-7,NA,NA,TRBV3-1,TGTGCCAGCAGCCAGAGGACTACCTCATACGAGCAGTACTTC,CASSQRTTSYEQYF
TRBJ1-2,TRBD1,NA,TRBV20-1,TGCAGTGCTAGACCAGTAGGGACAGGGGGTAAATATGGCTACACCTTC,CSARPVGTGGKYGYTF
TRBJ2-6,NA,NA,TRBV6-2/TRBV6-3,TGTGCCAGCAGTTTTCAGTGGAGCTCTGGGGCCAACGTCCTGACTTTC,CASSFQWSSGANVLTF
TRBJ2-5,NA,few,TRBV7-2,TGTGCCAGCAGCTTAGACGTGCAGACCCAGTACTTC,CASSLDVQTQYF
TRBJ2-1,NA,many,TRBV10-3,TGTGCCATCAGTGGAGATGGAGGGGATAAGTTCTTC,CAISGDGGDKFF